The 18 T cell receptor beta chains reported below all come from one sample, sequenced in a study of blood T cell repertoires in COVID-19. The repertoire was sequenced with immunoSEQ multiplex PCR; TCRdb's copy has only in-frame clones and lacks some. The sample gives approximately 60,000 clones, 87% of which show up once; 22% is in the top ten. Sequencing input: peripheral blood. These TCRs come from a woman of 80 years or more with COVID-19, enrolled during active disease.

The chain joins TRBV3-1 (or the pseudogene TRBV3-2) to TRBJ2-2; 13 bases are a match to TRBD2. Germline trimming cut 4 bases from V and 4 bases from J; bases unmatched to any gene: 3. The CDR3 spans 16 residues. CDR1 and CDR2 from the germline V gene are LGHDT and YNNKEL (reference sequence). CDR3 region: CASSRGLAGVTGELFF. Written as DNA, the CDR3 is TGTGCCAGCAGCCGCGGACTAGCGGGGGTCACCGGGGAGCTGTTTTTT.

This chain connects TRBV5-5 to TRBJ2-1; 9 nucleotides line up with TRBD1. V lost 4 bases and J lost 3; bases outside the gene matches: 2. Germline loops: CDR1 SGHKS, CDR2 YYEKEE (reference sequence). This CDR3 contains 14 residues. CDR3 DNA: TGTGCCAGCAGCGGACAGGGGAACTACAATGAGCAGTTCTTC. Translated: CASSGQGNYNEQFF. Supplemented by reference TRBV5-5 and TRBJ2-1, the full variable domain reads DAGVTQSPTHLIKTRGQQVTLRCSPISGHKSVSWYQQVLGQGPQFIFQYYEKEERGRGNFPDRFSARQFPNYSSELNVNALLLGDSALYLCASSGQGNYNEQFFGPGTRLTVL.

The V gene is TRBV11-2, the J gene TRBJ1-1; D gene ambiguous. Germline V gene lookup returns CDR1 SGHAT and CDR2 FQNNGV. The CDR3 loop spans 16 amino acids. The V and J ends lost 0 bases and 5 bases respectively, with 16 bases between them. CDR3 DNA: TGTGCCAGCAGCTTAGATTTTCCGGGGTCTACGACTGAAGCTTTCTTT. It yields the protein CASSLDFPGSTTEAFF.

In this sample, this clone turned up a few times. The V gene is TRBV7-9, the J gene TRBJ2-1, with 7 positions matching TRBD2. CDR1 SEHNR and CDR2 FQNEAQ come from the germline V gene (reference sequence). V dropped 5 bases and J dropped 3; count of bases not matched to a gene: 7. The CDR3 runs to 15 residues. CDR3 coding DNA: TGTGCCAGCAGCCTCGGCGGGGGATTCTACAATGAGCAGTTCTTC. Its translation is CASSLGGGFYNEQFF.

J is TRBJ1-2 and V is TRBV19, with 9 nucleotides matching TRBD1. Germline V gene lookup returns CDR1 LNHDA and CDR2 SQIVND (reference sequence). V lost 7 bases, J lost 2 bases, and 5 bases stayed unmatched. The CDR3 spans 14 residues. The CDR3 bases are TGTGCCAGTACCACCACAGGGGGCAACTATGGCTACACCTTC. Translated, it gives CASTTTGGNYGYTF.

V usage is TRBV19 and J usage is TRBJ1-4; TRBD1 matches at 7 bases. The length of the CDR3 is 15 residues. Germline assignment: CDR1 LNHDA and CDR2 SQIVND (reference sequence). Unmatched junction bases numbered 9, after V lost 5 bases and J lost 6 bases. The CDR3 loop is CASSPRQGGYEKLFF. The CDR3 DNA reads as TGTGCCAGTAGTCCACGACAGGGAGGATATGAAAAACTGTTTTTT.

The chain employs TRBV4-2 and TRBJ1-5, with a tentative D call TRBD1 (5 bases). This CDR3 is built from 16 residues. V dropped 0 bases and J dropped 1 base, with 10 bases sitting between them. Germline CDR1 LGHNA, CDR2 YNFKEQ. CDR3 sequence (DNA): TGTGCCAGCAGCCAAGAGTGGAGGGGCAGCAATCAGCCCCAGCATTTT. Amino acids: CASSQEWRGSNQPQHF.

The chain joins TRBV25-1 to TRBJ1-5; 9 nucleotides match TRBD1. CDR3 length equals 14 residues. Germline V gene sequence: CDR1 MGHDK, CDR2 SYGVNS. V lost 9 bases and J lost 6; bases outside the gene matches: 9. DNA for the CDR3: TGTGCCAGGACCACAGGGGGCCGCATTCAGCCCCAGCATTTT. Protein sequence: CARTTGGRIQPQHF.

J is TRBJ2-2 and V is TRBV6-4; TRBD1 agrees at 8 bases. This CDR3 contains 13 residues. Germline V gene lookup returns CDR1 MRHNA and CDR2 SNTAGT. Trimming removed 10 bases from V and 6 bases from J; junction bases left unmatched: 7. CDR3 nucleotide sequence: TGTGCCATCCAGACAGGGGACCCCGGGGAGCTGTTTTTT. It translates to CAIQTGDPGELFF.

The genes are TRBV4-1 and TRBJ2-1; TRBD2 matches 9 bases. This CDR3 spans 17 amino acids. Germline lookup yields CDR1 MGHRA and CDR2 YSYEKL. V gave up 1 base and J gave up 14 bases; unmatched junction bases: 18. The CDR3 DNA sequence: TGCGCCAGCAGCCAAGTTTCGGCAGCGGGGGGTTTGTTGGGGAAGTTCTTC. This encodes CASSQVSAAGGLLGKFF.

The chain carries TRBV5-5 and TRBJ2-2; D not certain. The CDR3 has 14 amino acids. V lost 0 bases and J 6 bases, leaving 9 bases between the germline ends. Germline V gene lookup returns CDR1 SGHKS and CDR2 YYEKEE (reference sequence). The CDR3 region has the DNA TGTGCCAGCAGCTTGGGGCATGTGGCCGGGGAGCTGTTTTTT. It encodes CASSLGHVAGELFF.

This sequence joins TRBV11-1 and TRBJ2-2; D gene ambiguous. There are 12 residues in the CDR3. Germline CDR1 SGHAT, CDR2 FQDESV (reference sequence). V was clipped by 3 bases and J by 5 bases, with 4 bases between them. As DNA, the CDR3 is TGTGCCAGCAGCTTCAATACCGGGGAGCTGTTTTTT. Translated: CASSFNTGELFF.

V gene TRBV7-9 combines with J gene TRBJ2-7; TRBD2 matches at 7 bases. Unmatched junction bases numbered 10, after V lost 5 bases and J lost 3 bases. This CDR3 is built from 15 residues. Germline CDR1 reads SEHNR; CDR2 reads FQNEAQ (reference sequence). CDR3: CASSIVFGTNYEQYF. The CDR3 bases are TGTGCCAGCAGCATTGTTTTCGGGACTAACTACGAGCAGTACTTC.

V is TRBV30 and J is TRBJ1-2, with 8 bases lining up with TRBD1. Germline CDR1 reads GTSNPN; CDR2 reads SVGIG (reference sequence). The CDR3 spans 15 residues. With V trimmed by 0 bases and J by 6 bases, 9 bases remained unmatched. CDR3 in DNA: TGTGCCTGGAGTGTTTGGGAGACAGGGGCCGATGGCTACACCTTC. Its protein product is CAWSVWETGADGYTF.

The V gene is TRBV11-2, the J gene TRBJ1-2, with D possibly matching TRBD1 (6 bases). Germline loops: CDR1 SGHAT, CDR2 FQNNGV. Trimming removed 5 bases at V and 0 bases at J, with 16 bases between. This CDR3 is built from 16 residues. CDR3 region: CASSTIGTRSNYGYTF. The CDR3 DNA is TGTGCCAGCAGCACCATCGGGACACGATCTAACTATGGCTACACCTTC. The variable domain in full, completed from reference TRBV11-2 and TRBJ1-2, reads EAGVAQSPRYKIIEKRQSVAFWCNPISGHATLYWYQQILGQGPKLLIQFQNNGVVDDSQLPKDRFSAERLKGVDSTLKIQPAKLEDSAVYLCASSTIGTRSNYGYTFGSGTRLTVV.

This clone has a handful of counts. V gene TRBV27 combines with J gene TRBJ1-5; TRBD1 aligns across 9 bases. This CDR3 region has 17 residues. Germline values: CDR1 MNHEY, CDR2 SMNVEV (reference sequence). Unmatched junction bases numbered 10, after V lost 6 bases and J lost 1 base. The CDR3 reads CASRPPGQGSSNQPQHF. CDR3 nucleotides: TGTGCCAGCAGGCCCCCGGGACAGGGCTCGAGCAATCAGCCCCAGCATTTT.

The V call is TRBV6-5, the J call TRBJ1-1; no clear D. The CDR3 length is 13 residues. Trimming pared 0 bases from V and 9 bases from J, leaving 11 bases between. Germline CDR1 MNHEY, CDR2 SVGAGI. In DNA, the CDR3 is TGTGCCAGCAGTTACTCGAACAGCCTGAAAGCTTTCTTT. This codes for CASSYSNSLKAFF.

The genes are TRBV5-1 and TRBJ1-1; tentatively, D is TRBD1 (5 bases). The CDR3 extends over 17 amino acids. Deletions cut 5 bases from V and 0 bases from J, with 20 bases between. Germline lookup yields CDR1 SGHRS and CDR2 YFSETQ. CDR3 DNA: TGCGCCAGCAGTAGTTCCCAGGGAGGCTTAGTGAACACTGAAGCTTTCTTT. This translates into CASSSSQGGLVNTEAFF.